Described below is a single TCR beta chain sequence and its context. No antigen is known for it. PCR was performed using 60 Vbeta and 13 Jbeta primers. Clones were sequenced by immunoSEQ multiplex PCR, and TCRdb holds only the in-frame ones, with some missing. The sample comprises some 99,000 clones, roughly 63% of which are singletons, and 5.4% rests with the top ten. These data belong to a study of cytomegalovirus exposure and HLA in healthy donors. When sampled, the donors appeared nominally healthy, though they likely had unrecorded immune exposures. This CDR3 is 15 amino acids long. After removal of 3 bases from V and 3 bases from J, the junction contained 6 bases not matched to a gene. Per germline, CDR1 GTSNPN and CDR2 SVGIG (reference sequence). Findings and caveats of the study: The authors enumerated 164 TCR beta chains as linked to cytomegalovirus. Upon later analysis, TCR association rates were observed to vary by HLA locus, being highest for DRB1 and lowest for HLA-C. Later analysis indicated greater clonal expansion among HLA-associated TCR beta chains than among equally common other chains.

This TCR was recovered from a woman aged 70-85 years in good health and CMV-seropositive. Sequences were obtained from PBMCs. The chain combines TRBV30 with TRBJ1-3, with 9 bases fitting TRBD1. The CDR3 reads CAWSRTGGSGNTIYF. In nucleotides, the CDR3 is TGTGCCTGGAGCCGAACAGGGGGCAGTGGAAACACCATATATTTT.